This TCR beta chain was captured in a study of shared clonotypes between healthy human individuals. Data came from immunoSEQ multiplex PCR; TCRdb stores just in-frame clones and leaves some out. This table holds a few hundred thousand clones, approximately 96% found once. Trimming cost V 2 bases and J 3 bases; bases outside gene matches: 12. The CDR3 has 18 amino acids. The germline V gene encodes CDR1 MNHEY and CDR2 SMNVEV (reference sequence). This clone was found once. CD45RO+ cells plus CCR7-negative CD45RA+ TemRA cells formed CD8 memory. The sequence derives from a man aged 25 to 45 in good health. Sequencing was done on a sample of memory CD8+ T cells sorted from blood. Subset reported: CD45RO+ cells pooled with CCR7-negative TemRA cells. The chain is built from TRBV27 and TRBJ2-1, with 8 bases matching TRBD2. CDR3 protein: CASSLTPSTSGSYNEQFF. CDR3 bases: TGTGCCAGCAGTTTAACCCCCTCAACTAGCGGTAGCTACAATGAGCAGTTCTTC.